A selection of T cell receptor beta chains follows, all from one sample in a study of T cell clones after liver transplantation. Some clones are missing from TCRdb's copy, which holds only in-frame ones; the method was immunoSEQ multiplex PCR. In the table there are about 68,000 clones, 92% of which are singletons. The material was CD4+ T cells from blood, obtained about 27 months after liver transplant. The receptors come from a human patient who received a liver transplant. Some T cells may originate from the graft donor. Both conserved end residues are part of each CDR3. The D gene is left open where the match is weak.

TRBJ2-1 | TRBD2 | TRBV2 | CASSERGLAGSSYNEQFF | TGTGCCAGCAGTGAAAGGGGACTAGCGGGCAGCTCCTACAATGAGCAGTTCTTC
TRBJ1-1 | - | TRBV7-6 | CASSLGQINTEAFF | TGTGCCAGCAGCTTAGGACAGATTAACACTGAAGCTTTCTTT
TRBJ2-7 | - | TRBV7-3 | CASSFPSSDNEQYF | TGTGCCAGCAGCTTCCCCTCTAGCGATAACGAGCAGTACTTC
TRBJ2-7 | - | TRBV5-1 | CASSPKQAYEQYF | TGCGCCAGCAGCCCGAAACAGGCCTACGAGCAGTACTTC
TRBJ2-7 | TRBD2 | TRBV4-3 | CASSQGLLAGGYEQYF | TGCGCCAGCAGCCAAGGCTTGTTAGCGGGAGGCTACGAGCAGTACTTC
TRBJ1-4 | - | TRBV19 | CAIGFEKLFF | TGTGCCATTGGATTTGAAAAACTGTTTTTT
TRBJ2-5 | - | TRBV7-2 | CASSSRGEQETQYF | TGTGCCAGCAGCTCGAGGGGGGAGCAAGAGACCCAGTACTTC
TRBJ1-1 | - | TRBV5-4 | CASSQPTENLNTEAFF | TGTGCCAGCAGCCAACCGACAGAGAATTTGAACACTGAAGCTTTCTTT
TRBJ2-5 | - | TRBV18 | CASSSFQETQYF | TGTGCCAGCTCATCATTCCAAGAGACCCAGTACTTC
TRBJ1-3 | - | TRBV5-5 | CASSFTLQVASGNTIYF | TGTGCCAGCAGCTTTACTTTACAGGTAGCTTCTGGAAACACCATATATTTT